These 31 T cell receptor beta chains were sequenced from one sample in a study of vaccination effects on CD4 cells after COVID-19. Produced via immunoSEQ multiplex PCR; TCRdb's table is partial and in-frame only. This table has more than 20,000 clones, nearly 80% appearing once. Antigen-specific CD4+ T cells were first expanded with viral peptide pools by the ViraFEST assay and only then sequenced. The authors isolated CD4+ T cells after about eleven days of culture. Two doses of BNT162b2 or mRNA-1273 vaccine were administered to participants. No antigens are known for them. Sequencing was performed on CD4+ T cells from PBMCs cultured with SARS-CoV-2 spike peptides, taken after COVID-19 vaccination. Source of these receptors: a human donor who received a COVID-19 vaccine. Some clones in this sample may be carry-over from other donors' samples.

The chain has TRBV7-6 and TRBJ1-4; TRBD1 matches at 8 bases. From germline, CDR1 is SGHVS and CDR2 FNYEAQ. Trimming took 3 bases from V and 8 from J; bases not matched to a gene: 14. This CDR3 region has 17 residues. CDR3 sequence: CASSFGVRGQRWEKLFF. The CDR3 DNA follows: TGTGCCAGCAGCTTTGGCGTCAGGGGGCAAAGATGGGAAAAACTGTTTTTT.

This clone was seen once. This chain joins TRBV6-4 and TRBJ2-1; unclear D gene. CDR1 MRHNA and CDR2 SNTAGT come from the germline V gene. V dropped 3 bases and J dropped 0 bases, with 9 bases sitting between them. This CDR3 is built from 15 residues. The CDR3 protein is CASSEDWSSYNEQFF. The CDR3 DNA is TGTGCCAGCAGTGAAGATTGGAGCTCCTACAATGAGCAGTTCTTC.

The CDR3 reads CASSIRTGGIQPQHF. The CDR3 DNA sequence: TGTGCCAGCAGTATACGGACAGGGGGCATTCAGCCCCAGCATTTT. V gene TRBV27 combines with J gene TRBJ1-5, with 11 nucleotides matching TRBD1. Per the germline V gene, CDR1 is MNHEY and CDR2 is SMNVEV (reference sequence). The V segment lost 5 bases and the J segment 6 bases; nucleotides outside the gene matches: 6. The CDR3 is 15 residues long.

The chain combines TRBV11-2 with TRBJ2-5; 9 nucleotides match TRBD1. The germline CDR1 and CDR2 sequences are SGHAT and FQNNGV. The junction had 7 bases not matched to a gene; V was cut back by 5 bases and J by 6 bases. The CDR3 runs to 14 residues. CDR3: CASSRDRDAKTQYF. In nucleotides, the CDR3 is TGTGCCAGCAGCCGGGACAGGGACGCGAAGACCCAGTACTTC.

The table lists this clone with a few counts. In DNA form, the CDR3 reads TGTGCCAGCAGAAAGGGAGAAACTGAAGCTTTCTTT. Its protein is CASRKGETEAFF. J is TRBJ1-1 and V is TRBV6-5, with D hard to call. V dropped 6 bases and J dropped 5 bases, with 10 bases sitting between them. CDR3 length: 12 amino acids. CDR1 and CDR2 (germline): MNHEY, SVGAGI.

CDR3 protein: CASSLTGATEAFF. The CDR3 DNA reads TGTGCCAGCAGTTTGACCGGCGCCACTGAAGCTTTCTTT. V and J are TRBV11-2 and TRBJ1-1, with D hard to call. This CDR3 is built from 13 residues. Trimming shortened V by 6 bases and J by 4 bases, and 12 bases separated the two germline ends. Germline values: CDR1 SGHAT, CDR2 FQNNGV.

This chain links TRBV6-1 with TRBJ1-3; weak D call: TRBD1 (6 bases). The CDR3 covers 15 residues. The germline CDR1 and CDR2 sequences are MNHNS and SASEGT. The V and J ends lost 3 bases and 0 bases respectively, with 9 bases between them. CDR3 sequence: CASSDPRGSGNTIYF. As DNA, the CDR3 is TGTGCCAGCAGTGACCCCAGGGGCTCTGGAAACACCATATATTTT.

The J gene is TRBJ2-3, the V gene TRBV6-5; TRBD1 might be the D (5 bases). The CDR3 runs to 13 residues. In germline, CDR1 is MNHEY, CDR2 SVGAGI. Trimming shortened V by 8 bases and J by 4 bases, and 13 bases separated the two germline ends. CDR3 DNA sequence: TGTGCCAGCCGACGATTAGGGGCAGATACGCAGTATTTT. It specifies CASRRLGADTQYF.

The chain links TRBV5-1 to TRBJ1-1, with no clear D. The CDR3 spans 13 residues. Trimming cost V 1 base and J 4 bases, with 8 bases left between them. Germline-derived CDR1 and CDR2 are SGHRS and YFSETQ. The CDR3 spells CASSLRDFTEAFF. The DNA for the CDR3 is TGCGCCAGCAGCTTGAGGGATTTCACTGAAGCTTTCTTT.

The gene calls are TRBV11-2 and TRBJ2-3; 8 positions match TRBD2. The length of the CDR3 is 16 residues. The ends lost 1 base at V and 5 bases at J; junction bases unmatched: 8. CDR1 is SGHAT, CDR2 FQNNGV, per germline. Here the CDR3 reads CASSLARASGRDTQYF. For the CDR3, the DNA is TGTGCCAGCAGCTTAGCCAGGGCTAGCGGGCGAGATACGCAGTATTTT.

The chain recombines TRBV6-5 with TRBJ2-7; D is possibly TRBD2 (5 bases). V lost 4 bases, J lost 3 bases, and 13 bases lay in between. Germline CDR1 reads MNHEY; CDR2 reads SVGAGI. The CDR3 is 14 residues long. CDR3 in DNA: TGTGCCAGCAGTTCTTTGCGGACTCTCTACGAGCAGTACGTC. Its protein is CASSSLRTLYEQYV.

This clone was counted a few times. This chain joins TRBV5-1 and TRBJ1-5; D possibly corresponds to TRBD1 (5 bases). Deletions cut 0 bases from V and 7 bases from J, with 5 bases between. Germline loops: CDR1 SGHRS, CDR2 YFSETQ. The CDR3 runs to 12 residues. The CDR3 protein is CASSLEGQPQHF. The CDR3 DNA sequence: TGCGCCAGCAGCTTGGAGGGGCAGCCCCAGCATTTT.

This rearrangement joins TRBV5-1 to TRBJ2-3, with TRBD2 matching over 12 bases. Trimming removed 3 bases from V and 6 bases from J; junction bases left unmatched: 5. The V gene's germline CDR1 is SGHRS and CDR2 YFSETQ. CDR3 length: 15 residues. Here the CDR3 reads CASSYSSGGADTQYF. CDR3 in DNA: TGCGCCAGCAGCTATTCTAGCGGGGGGGCGGATACGCAGTATTTT.

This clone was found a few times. The CDR3 protein is CASSLDPHRQGTDTQYF. The CDR3 bases are TGTGCCAGCAGCTTAGATCCTCATAGACAGGGTACAGATACGCAGTATTTT. The chain couples TRBV11-2 to TRBJ2-3; 7 nucleotides match TRBD1. Germline V gene sequence: CDR1 SGHAT, CDR2 FQNNGV. V was clipped by 0 bases and J by 3 bases; unmatched bases: 9. CDR3 size: 17 residues.

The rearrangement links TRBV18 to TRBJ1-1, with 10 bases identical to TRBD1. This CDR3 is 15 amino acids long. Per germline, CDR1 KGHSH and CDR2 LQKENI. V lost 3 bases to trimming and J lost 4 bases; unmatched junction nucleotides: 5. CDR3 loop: CASSPTGGAGTEAFF. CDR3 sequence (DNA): TGTGCCAGCTCACCGACAGGGGGCGCGGGCACTGAAGCTTTCTTT.

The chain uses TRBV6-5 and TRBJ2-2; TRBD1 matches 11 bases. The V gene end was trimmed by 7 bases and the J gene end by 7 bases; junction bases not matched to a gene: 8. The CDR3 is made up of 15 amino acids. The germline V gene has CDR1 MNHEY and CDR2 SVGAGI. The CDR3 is CASIWTGGYGGELFF. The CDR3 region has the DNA TGTGCCAGCATTTGGACAGGGGGCTACGGCGGGGAGCTGTTTTTT.

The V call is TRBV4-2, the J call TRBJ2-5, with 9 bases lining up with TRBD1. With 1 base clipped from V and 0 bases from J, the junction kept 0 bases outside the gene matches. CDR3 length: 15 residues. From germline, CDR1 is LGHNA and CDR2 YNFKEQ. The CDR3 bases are TGTGCCAGCAGCCAAGGGGACAGGGACCAAGAGACCCAGTACTTC. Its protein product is CASSQGDRDQETQYF.

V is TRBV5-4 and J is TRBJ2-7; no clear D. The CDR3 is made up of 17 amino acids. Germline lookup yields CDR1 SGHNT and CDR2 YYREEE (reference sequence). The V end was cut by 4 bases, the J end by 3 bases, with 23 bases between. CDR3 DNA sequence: TGTGCCAGCAGCCAAAAGGGTTCCGCGAGCAGGCTCTACGAGCAGTACGTC. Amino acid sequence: CASSQKGSASRLYEQYV.

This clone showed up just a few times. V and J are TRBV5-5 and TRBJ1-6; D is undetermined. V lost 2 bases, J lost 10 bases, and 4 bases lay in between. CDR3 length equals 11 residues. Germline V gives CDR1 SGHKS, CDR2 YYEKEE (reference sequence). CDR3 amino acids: CASSFGSPLHF. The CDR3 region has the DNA TGTGCCAGCAGCTTCGGCTCACCCCTCCACTTT.

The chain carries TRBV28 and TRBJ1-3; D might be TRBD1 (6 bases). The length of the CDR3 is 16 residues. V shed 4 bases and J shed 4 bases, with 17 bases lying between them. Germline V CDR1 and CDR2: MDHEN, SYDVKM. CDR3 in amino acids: CASSSAGGGQGNTIYF. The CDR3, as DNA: TGTGCCAGCAGTTCCGCCGGAGGGGGGCAAGGAAACACCATATATTTT.

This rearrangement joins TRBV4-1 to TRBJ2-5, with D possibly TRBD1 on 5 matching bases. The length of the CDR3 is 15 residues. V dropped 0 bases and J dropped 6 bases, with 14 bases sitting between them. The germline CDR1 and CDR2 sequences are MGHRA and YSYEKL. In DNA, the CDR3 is TGCGCCAGCAGCCAAGATTTCGCAGGGATTAAGACCCAGTACTTC. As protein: CASSQDFAGIKTQYF.

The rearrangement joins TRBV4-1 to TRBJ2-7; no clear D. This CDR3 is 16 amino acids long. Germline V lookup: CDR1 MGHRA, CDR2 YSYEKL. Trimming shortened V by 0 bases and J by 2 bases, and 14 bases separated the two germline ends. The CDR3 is CASSQDPRRSTYEQYV. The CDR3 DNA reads TGCGCCAGCAGCCAAGATCCCAGAAGGTCCACCTACGAGCAGTACGTC.

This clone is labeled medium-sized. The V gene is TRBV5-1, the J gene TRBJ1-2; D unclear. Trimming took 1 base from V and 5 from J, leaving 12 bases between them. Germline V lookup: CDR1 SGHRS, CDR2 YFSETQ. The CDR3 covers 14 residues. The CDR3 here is CASSLNGVGYGYTF. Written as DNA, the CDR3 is TGCGCCAGCAGCTTGAACGGAGTAGGGTATGGCTACACCTTC.

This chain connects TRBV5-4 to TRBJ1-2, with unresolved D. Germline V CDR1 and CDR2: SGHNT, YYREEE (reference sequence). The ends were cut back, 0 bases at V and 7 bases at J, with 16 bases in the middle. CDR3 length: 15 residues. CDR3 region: CASSLAPASVAGYTF. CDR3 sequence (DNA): TGTGCCAGCAGCTTGGCTCCAGCCTCGGTTGCTGGCTACACCTTC.

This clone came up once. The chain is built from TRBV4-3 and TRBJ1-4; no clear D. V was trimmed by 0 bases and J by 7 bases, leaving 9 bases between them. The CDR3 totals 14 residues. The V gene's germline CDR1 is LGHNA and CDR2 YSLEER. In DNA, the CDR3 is TGCGCCAGCAGCCAAGAAGGGAAGGGTGAAAAACTGTTTTTT. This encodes CASSQEGKGEKLFF.

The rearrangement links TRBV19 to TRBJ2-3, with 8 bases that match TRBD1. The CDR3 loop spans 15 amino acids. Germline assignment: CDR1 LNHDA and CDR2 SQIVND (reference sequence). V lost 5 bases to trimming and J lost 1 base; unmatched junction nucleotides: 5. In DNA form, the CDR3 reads TGTGCCAGTAGTTACCCGGGACAGGGCACAGATACGCAGTATTTT. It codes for CASSYPGQGTDTQYF. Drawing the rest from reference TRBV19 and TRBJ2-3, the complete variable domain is DGGITQSPKYLFRKEGQNVTLSCEQNLNHDAMYWYRQDPGQGLRLIYYSQIVNDFQKGDIAEGYSVSREKKESFPLTVTSAQKNPTAFYLCASSYPGQGTDTQYFGPGTRLTVL.

CDR3 protein: CASSFRSGTGELFF. CDR3 sequence (DNA): TGTGCCAGCAGCTTCAGGAGCGGGACCGGGGAGCTGTTTTTT. The rearrangement links TRBV11-3 to TRBJ2-2, with a possible D match to TRBD2 (6 bases). Germline CDR1 and CDR2: SGHNT and YENEEA. V lost 3 bases, J lost 5 bases, and 10 bases lay in between. The CDR3 has 14 residues.

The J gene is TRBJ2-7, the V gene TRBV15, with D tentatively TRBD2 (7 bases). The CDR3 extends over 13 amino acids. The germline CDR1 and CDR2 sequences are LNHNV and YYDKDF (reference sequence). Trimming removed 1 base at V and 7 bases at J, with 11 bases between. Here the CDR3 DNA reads TGTGCCACCAGCAGAGTTAGGGGGGGGGAGCAGTACGTC. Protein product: CATSRVRGGEQYV.

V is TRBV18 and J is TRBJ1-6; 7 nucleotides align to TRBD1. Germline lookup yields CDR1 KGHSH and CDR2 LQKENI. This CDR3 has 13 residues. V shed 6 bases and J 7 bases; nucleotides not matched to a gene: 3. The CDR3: CASSPGQNSPLHF. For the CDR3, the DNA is TGTGCCAGCTCGCCGGGACAGAATTCACCCCTCCACTTT. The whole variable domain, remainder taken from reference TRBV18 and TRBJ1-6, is NAGVMQNPRHLVRRRGQEARLRCSPMKGHSHVYWYRQLPEEGLKFMVYLQKENIIDESGMPKERFSAEFPKEGPSILRIQQVVRGDSAAYFCASSPGQNSPLHFGNGTRLTVT.

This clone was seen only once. DNA of the CDR3: TGTGCCAGCAGTTACTCGCGACAGGGTTATGGCTACACCTTC. Its translation is CASSYSRQGYGYTF. J is TRBJ1-2 and V is TRBV6-5; 7 positions match TRBD1. With 0 bases clipped from V and 5 bases from J, the junction kept 3 bases outside the gene matches. The CDR3 spans 14 residues. Germline CDR1 and CDR2: MNHEY and SVGAGI.

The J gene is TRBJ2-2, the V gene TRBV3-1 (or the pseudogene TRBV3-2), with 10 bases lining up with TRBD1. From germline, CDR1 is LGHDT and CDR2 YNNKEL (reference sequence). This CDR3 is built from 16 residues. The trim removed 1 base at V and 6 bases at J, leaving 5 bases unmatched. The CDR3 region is CASSQVGTGAAGELFF. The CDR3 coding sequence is TGTGCCAGCAGCCAAGTGGGGACAGGGGCGGCCGGGGAGCTGTTTTTT.